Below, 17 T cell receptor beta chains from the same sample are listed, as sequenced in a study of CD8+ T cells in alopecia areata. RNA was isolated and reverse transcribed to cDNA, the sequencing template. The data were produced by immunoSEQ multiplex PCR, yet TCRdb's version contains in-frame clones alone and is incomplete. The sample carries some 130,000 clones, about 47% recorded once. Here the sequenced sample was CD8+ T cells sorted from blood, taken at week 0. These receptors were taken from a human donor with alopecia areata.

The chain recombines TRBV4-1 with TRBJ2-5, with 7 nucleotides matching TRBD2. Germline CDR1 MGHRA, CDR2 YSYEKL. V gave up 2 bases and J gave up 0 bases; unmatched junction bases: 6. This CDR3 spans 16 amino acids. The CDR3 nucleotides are TGCGCCAGCAGCCAACGAGCGGGGAGTTACCAAGAGACCCAGTACTTC. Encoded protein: CASSQRAGSYQETQYF.

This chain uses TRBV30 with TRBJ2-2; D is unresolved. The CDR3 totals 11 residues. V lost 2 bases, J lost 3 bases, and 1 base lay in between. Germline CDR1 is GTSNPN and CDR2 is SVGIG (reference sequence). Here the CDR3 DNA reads TGTGCCTGGAGTCACACCGGGGAGCTGTTTTTT. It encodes CAWSHTGELFF.

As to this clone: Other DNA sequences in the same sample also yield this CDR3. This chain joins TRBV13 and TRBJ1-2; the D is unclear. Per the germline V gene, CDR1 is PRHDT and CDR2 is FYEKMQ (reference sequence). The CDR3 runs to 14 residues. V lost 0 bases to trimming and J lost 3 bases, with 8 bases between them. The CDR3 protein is CASSLGRGDYGYTF. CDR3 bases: TGTGCCAGCAGCTTAGGCCGTGGGGACTATGGCTACACCTTC.

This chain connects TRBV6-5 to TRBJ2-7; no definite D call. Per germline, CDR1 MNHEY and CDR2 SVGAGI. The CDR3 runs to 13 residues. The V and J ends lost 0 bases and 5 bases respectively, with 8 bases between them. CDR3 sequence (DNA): TGTGCCAGCAGTTACTCCCAGTCCCACGAGCAGTACTTC. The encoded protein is CASSYSQSHEQYF.

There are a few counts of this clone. The CDR3 region is CASSRGNTEAFF. For the CDR3, the DNA is TGTGCCAGTAGTAGGGGGAACACTGAAGCTTTCTTT. The chain carries TRBV19 and TRBJ1-1; D is ambiguous. Germline V gives CDR1 LNHDA, CDR2 SQIVND (reference sequence). The CDR3 is 12 amino acids. V was cut by 4 bases and J by 1 base, with 4 bases left in between.

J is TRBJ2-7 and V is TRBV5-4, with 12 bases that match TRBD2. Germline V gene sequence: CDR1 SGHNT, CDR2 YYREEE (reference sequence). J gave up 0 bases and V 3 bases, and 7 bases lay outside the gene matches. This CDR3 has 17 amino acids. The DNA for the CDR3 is TGTGCCAGCAGCTCCACTAGCGGGGGGCCCAGCTCCTACGAGCAGTACTTC. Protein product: CASSSTSGGPSSYEQYF. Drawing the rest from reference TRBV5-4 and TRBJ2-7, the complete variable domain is ETGVTQSPTHLIKTRGQQVTLRCSSQSGHNTVSWYQQALGQGPQFIFQYYREEENGRGNFPPRFSGLQFPNYSSELNVNALELDDSALYLCASSSTSGGPSSYEQYFGPGTRLTVT.

Here the CDR3 reads CASIGTFRDTEAFF. CDR3 nucleotides: TGTGCCAGCATCGGGACGTTTCGGGACACTGAAGCTTTCTTT. The rearrangement uses TRBV2 and TRBJ1-1; tentative D call: TRBD1 (5 bases). CDR3 size: 14 residues. In germline, CDR1 is SNHLY, CDR2 FYNNEI. V was trimmed by 7 bases and J by 3 bases, leaving 15 bases between them.

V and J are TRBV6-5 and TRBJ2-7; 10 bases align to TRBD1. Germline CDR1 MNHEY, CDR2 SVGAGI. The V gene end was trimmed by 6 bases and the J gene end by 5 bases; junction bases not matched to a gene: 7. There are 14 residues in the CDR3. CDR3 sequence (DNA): TGTGCCAGCAGACCCGGGACAGGGGTCCACGAGCAGTACTTC. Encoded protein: CASRPGTGVHEQYF.

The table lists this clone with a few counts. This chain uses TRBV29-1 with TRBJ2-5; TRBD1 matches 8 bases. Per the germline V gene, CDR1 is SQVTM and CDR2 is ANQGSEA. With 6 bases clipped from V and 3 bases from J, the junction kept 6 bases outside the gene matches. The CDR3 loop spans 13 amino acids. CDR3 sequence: CSVVDRAKETQYF. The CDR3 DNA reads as TGCAGCGTGGTGGACAGGGCCAAAGAGACCCAGTACTTC.

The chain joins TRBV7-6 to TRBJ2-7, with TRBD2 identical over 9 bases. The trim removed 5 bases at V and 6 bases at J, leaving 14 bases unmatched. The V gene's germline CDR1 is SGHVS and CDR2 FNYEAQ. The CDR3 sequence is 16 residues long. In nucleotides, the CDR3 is TGTGCCAGCAGCCACGTAGCGGGGGCCCGCACAACCGAGCAGTACTTC. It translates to CASSHVAGARTTEQYF.

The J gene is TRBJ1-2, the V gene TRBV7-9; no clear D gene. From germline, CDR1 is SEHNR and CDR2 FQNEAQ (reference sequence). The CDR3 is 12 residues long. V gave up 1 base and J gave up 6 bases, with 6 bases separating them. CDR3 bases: TGTGCCAGCAGCTTAGTTGTGGATGGCTACACCTTC. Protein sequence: CASSLVVDGYTF. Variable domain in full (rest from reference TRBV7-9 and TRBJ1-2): DTGVSQNPRHKITKRGQNVTFRCDPISEHNRLYWYRQTLGQGPEFLTYFQNEAQLEKSRLLSDRFSAERPKGSFSTLEIQRTEQGDSAMYLCASSLVVDGYTFGSGTRLTVV.

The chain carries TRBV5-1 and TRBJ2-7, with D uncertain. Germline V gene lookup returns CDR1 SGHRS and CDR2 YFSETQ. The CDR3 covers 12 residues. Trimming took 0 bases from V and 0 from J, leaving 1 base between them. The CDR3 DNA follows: TGCGCCAGCAGCTTGGTCTCCTACGAGCAGTACTTC. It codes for CASSLVSYEQYF.

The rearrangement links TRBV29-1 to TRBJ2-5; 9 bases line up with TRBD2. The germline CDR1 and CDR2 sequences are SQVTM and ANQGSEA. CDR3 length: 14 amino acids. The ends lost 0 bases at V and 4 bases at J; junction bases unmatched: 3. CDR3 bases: TGCAGCGTTGAAGAGCGGGGGGGCGTAGAGACCCAGTACTTC. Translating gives CSVEERGGVETQYF.

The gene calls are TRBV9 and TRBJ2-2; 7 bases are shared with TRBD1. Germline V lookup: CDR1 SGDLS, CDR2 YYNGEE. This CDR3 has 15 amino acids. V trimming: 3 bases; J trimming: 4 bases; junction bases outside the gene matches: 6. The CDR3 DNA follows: TGTGCCAGCAGCGCGACAGGGAAGGTCACCGGGGAGCTGTTTTTT. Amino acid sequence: CASSATGKVTGELFF.

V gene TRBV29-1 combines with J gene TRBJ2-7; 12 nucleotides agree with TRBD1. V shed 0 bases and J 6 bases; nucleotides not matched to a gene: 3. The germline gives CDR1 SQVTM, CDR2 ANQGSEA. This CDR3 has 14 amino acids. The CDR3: CSVEEGQGAVEQYF. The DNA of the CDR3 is TGCAGCGTTGAAGAGGGACAGGGGGCTGTCGAGCAGTACTTC.

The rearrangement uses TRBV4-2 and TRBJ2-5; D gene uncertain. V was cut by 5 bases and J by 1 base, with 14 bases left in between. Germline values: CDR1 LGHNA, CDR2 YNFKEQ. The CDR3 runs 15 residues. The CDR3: CASSLVGLSQETQYF. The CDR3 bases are TGTGCCAGCAGCTTAGTGGGCCTGAGCCAAGAGACCCAGTACTTC.

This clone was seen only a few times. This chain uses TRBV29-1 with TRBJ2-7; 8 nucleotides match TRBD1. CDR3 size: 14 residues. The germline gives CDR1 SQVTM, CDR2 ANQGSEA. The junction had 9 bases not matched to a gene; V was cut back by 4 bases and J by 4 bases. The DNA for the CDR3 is TGCAGCGTTGGGGCCCCAGGGGGCGAGTACGAGCAGTACTTC. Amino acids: CSVGAPGGEYEQYF.